The 17 T cell receptor beta chains listed next were all sequenced from one sample in a study of T cells in Graves' hyperthyroidism and ophthalmopathy. TCR beta CDR3 region amplification was performed from RNA transcripts. With the HTBI primer set, the TCR CDR3 went through a first round of RT-PCR. TCRdb recomputed calls from the multiplex PCR reads with MiXCR, one row per CDR3 protein. The data show around 520,000 distinct CDR3 sequences, around 24% seen once. Sequencing was done on a sample of blood. These receptors came from a woman in her twenties or thirties with Graves' ophthalmopathy.

This clonotype was recorded a few times. The final CDR3 position lacks the conserved phenylalanine or tryptophan, pointing to a likely read error. The chain couples TRBV28 to TRBJ1-2, with D possibly TRBD1 on 6 matching bases. Germline V gene sequence: CDR1 MDHEN, CDR2 SYDVKM. This CDR3 comprises 15 residues. Trimming removed 10 bases at V and 7 bases at J, with 25 bases between. For the CDR3, the DNA is TGTGCCACCTCAGGTCGCGTAGCGGGAGGGGGTGGCTACACCTAC. Protein: CATSGRVAGGGGYTY.

For this clonotype: This CDR3 fails to terminate in the conserved phenylalanine or tryptophan, so it likely reflects a read error. The chain carries TRBV7-9 and TRBJ2-7; D is unresolved. V lost 5 bases to trimming and J lost 2 bases, with 13 bases between them. There are 14 residues in the CDR3. Germline V CDR1 and CDR2: SEHNR, FQNEAQ (reference sequence). CDR3 DNA sequence: TGTGCCAGCAGCCCGCGGCAGAGTCCCTACGAGCAGTACCTC. It encodes CASSPRQSPYEQYL.

V gene TRBV4-1 combines with J gene TRBJ2-5; a possible D gene is TRBD1 (5 bases). The CDR3 is 14 amino acids. Trimming stripped 2 bases from V and 1 base from J, with 8 bases between. Germline lookup yields CDR1 MGHRA and CDR2 YSYEKL. The CDR3: CASSQRQRQETQYF. The CDR3 nucleotides are TGCGCCAGCAGCCAACGACAGCGCCAAGAGACCCAGTACTTC.

Many counts were recorded for this clonotype. V gene TRBV12-3 or TRBV12-4 combines with J gene TRBJ2-5; D perhaps matches TRBD1 (6 bases). The CDR3 runs 13 residues. Trimming stripped 7 bases from V and 6 bases from J, with 15 bases between. The CDR3, as DNA: TGTGCCAGCACCCACAGGGTTCTACAGACCCAGTACTTC. Protein: CASTHRVLQTQYF.

The table lists this clonotype with many counts. The chain carries TRBV5-1 and TRBJ2-7, with TRBD1 matching 9 bases. Trimming took 5 bases from V and 5 from J; bases not matched to a gene: 8. The V gene's germline CDR1 is SGHRS and CDR2 YFSETQ. This CDR3 spans 14 amino acids. The CDR3 DNA is TGCGCCAGCAGTCCCGGGACAGGGTTCAACGAGCAGTACTTC. Encoded protein: CASSPGTGFNEQYF. Variable domain in full (rest from reference TRBV5-1 and TRBJ2-7): KAGVTQTPRYLIKTRGQQVTLSCSPISGHRSVSWYQQTPGQGLQFLFEYFSETQRNKGNFPGRFSGRQFSNSRSEMNVSTLELGDSALYLCASSPGTGFNEQYFGPGTRLTVT.

This clonotype was detected many times. V is TRBV20-1 and J is TRBJ2-3; 7 bases are a match to TRBD1. With 4 bases clipped from V and 4 bases from J, the junction kept 2 bases outside the gene matches. Germline CDR1 DFQATT, CDR2 SNEGSKA (reference sequence). The CDR3 runs to 12 residues. In nucleotides, the CDR3 is TGCAGTGCTATTCAGGGGGCAGATACGCAGTATTTT. As protein: CSAIQGADTQYF.

The gene calls are TRBV28 and TRBJ1-2; D call uncertain. CDR1 and CDR2 (germline): MDHEN, SYDVKM. The germline V and J ends were trimmed by 5 bases and 2 bases, with 9 bases remaining between them. There are 13 residues in the CDR3. The chain's CDR3 is CASSAGGNYGYTF. In nucleotides, the CDR3 is TGTGCCAGCAGTGCAGGAGGGAACTATGGCTACACCTTC.

V and J are TRBV6-5 and TRBJ2-5; TRBD2 might be the D (5 bases). Germline values: CDR1 MNHEY, CDR2 SVGAGI. V gave up 1 base and J gave up 5 bases, with 5 bases separating them. The CDR3 covers 12 residues. The CDR3 DNA follows: TGTGCCAGCAGTTACTGGGAGGAGACCCAGTACTTC. This encodes CASSYWEETQYF.

The chain joins TRBV29-1 to TRBJ2-2, with a weak D call TRBD2 (6 bases). The CDR3 contains 14 residues. V shed 5 bases and J shed 0 bases, with 10 bases lying between them. Germline V CDR1 and CDR2: SQVTM, ANQGSEA. The CDR3 DNA sequence: TGCAGCGTTCTCGGGAGAACGAACACCGGGGAGCTGTTTTTT. This codes for CSVLGRTNTGELFF.

This sequence joins TRBV6-1 and TRBJ2-5; tentative D call: TRBD1 (5 bases). There are 15 residues in the CDR3. CDR1 and CDR2 (germline): MNHNS, SASEGT. With 5 bases removed from V and 5 bases from J, the gap between germline ends came to 18 bases. The CDR3 nucleotides are TGTGCCAGCAGTCGAAGCACCAGGGAAGAGGAGACCCAGTACTTC. Amino acids: CASSRSTREEETQYF.

There are a few counts of this clonotype. V gene TRBV7-3 combines with J gene TRBJ2-5, with 8 bases matching TRBD2. CDR1 is SGHTA and CDR2 is FQGTGA in the germline V gene. This CDR3 has 15 amino acids. V lost 5 bases to trimming and J lost 4 bases; unmatched junction nucleotides: 9. This CDR3 is CASSPTAGAAETQYF. DNA for the CDR3: TGTGCCAGCAGCCCCACAGCGGGAGCAGCAGAGACCCAGTACTTC.

V and J are TRBV12-3 or TRBV12-4 and TRBJ2-3, with 8 bases matching TRBD2. The J segment lost 6 bases and the V segment lost 6 bases, leaving 8 bases of the junction unmatched. The CDR3 loop spans 14 amino acids. CDR3 protein: CASSGGAGGDTQYF. The CDR3 DNA reads TGTGCCAGCAGCGGGGGGGCCGGTGGGGATACGCAGTATTTT.

This clonotype was picked up many times. This chain joins TRBV12-3 or TRBV12-4 and TRBJ2-6; D might be TRBD1 or TRBD2, each matching 6 bases. This CDR3 region has 16 residues. V lost 4 bases and J 4 bases, leaving 14 bases between the germline ends. As DNA, the CDR3 is TGTGCCAGCAGTTCCTCGGGGGCTGAAGGGGCCAACGTCCTGACTTTC. It translates to CASSSSGAEGANVLTF.

This clonotype was counted ten times or more. The chain combines TRBV12-3 or TRBV12-4 with TRBJ1-2; weak D call: TRBD1 (5 bases). The CDR3 spans 12 residues. V was pared by 3 bases and J by 8 bases, with 10 bases between. The CDR3: CASSFGGEGYTF. In nucleotides, the CDR3 is TGTGCCAGCAGTTTCGGGGGGGAAGGCTACACCTTC.

This clonotype was counted many times. V usage is TRBV6-5 and J usage is TRBJ1-2, with 7 bases matching TRBD1. CDR1 and CDR2 from the germline V gene are MNHEY and SVGAGI. The V segment lost 4 bases and the J segment 7 bases; nucleotides outside the gene matches: 6. CDR3 length equals 13 residues. The CDR3 nucleotides read TGTGCCAGCAGTTTAGACAGGGATCGTGGCTACACCTTC. Amino acid sequence: CASSLDRDRGYTF.

At least ten counts were recorded for this clonotype. The chain links TRBV27 to TRBJ2-2, with 9 bases matching TRBD2. This CDR3 spans 19 amino acids. Germline CDR1 is MNHEY and CDR2 is SMNVEV (reference sequence). The V and J ends lost 6 bases and 8 bases, in that order; junction bases with no gene match: 22. In DNA, the CDR3 is TGTGCCAGCAGGGAGGTTAGGAGGGCTAGCGGGGACCAACCAGGGGAGCTGTTTTTT. This encodes CASREVRRASGDQPGELFF.

For this clonotype: A junction boundary mismatches the germline segment, possibly from a read error. This sequence joins TRBV10-3 and TRBJ1-2; the D gene is possibly TRBD1 (5 bases). CDR3 length: 11 amino acids. Per the germline V gene, CDR1 is ENHRY and CDR2 is SYGVKD. The CDR3 reads CAIGEFRAYTF. In DNA, the CDR3 is TGTGCCATCGGTGAGTTCAGGGCCTACACCTTC.